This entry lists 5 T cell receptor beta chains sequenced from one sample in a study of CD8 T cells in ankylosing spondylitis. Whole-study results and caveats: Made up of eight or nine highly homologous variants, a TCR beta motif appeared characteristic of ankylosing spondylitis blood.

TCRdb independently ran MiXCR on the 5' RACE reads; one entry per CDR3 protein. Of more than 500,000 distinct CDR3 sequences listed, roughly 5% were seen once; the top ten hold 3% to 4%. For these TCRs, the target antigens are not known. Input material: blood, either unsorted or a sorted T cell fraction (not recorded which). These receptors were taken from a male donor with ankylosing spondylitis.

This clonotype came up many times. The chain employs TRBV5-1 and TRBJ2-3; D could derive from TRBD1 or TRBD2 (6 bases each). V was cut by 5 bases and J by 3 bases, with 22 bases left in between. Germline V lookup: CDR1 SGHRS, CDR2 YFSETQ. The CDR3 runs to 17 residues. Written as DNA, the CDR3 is TGCGCCAGCAGTTCTCCCCAGCGGGCAGGGGAGACAGATACGCAGTATTTT. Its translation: CASSSPQRAGETDTQYF.

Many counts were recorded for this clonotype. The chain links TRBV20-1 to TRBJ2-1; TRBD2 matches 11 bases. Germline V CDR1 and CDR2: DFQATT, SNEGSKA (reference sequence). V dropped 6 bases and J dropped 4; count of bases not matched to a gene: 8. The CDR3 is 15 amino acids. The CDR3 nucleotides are TGCAGTGCCGATACCGGGACTAGCGGATACAATGAGCAGTTCTTC. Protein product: CSADTGTSGYNEQFF.

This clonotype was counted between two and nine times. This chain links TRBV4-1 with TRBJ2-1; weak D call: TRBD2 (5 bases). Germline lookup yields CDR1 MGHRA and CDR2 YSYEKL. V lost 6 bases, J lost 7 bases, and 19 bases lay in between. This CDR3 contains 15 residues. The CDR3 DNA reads TGCGCCAGCAGGGACCTAGCAGGAGGAGTAAATGAGCAGTTCTTC. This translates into CASRDLAGGVNEQFF.

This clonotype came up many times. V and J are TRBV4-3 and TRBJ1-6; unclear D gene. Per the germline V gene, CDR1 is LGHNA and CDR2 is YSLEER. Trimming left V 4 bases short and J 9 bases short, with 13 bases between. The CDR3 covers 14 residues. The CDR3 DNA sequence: TGCGCCAGCAGCCTGGAGCTAAGTGGTTCACCCCTCCACTTT. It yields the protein CASSLELSGSPLHF.

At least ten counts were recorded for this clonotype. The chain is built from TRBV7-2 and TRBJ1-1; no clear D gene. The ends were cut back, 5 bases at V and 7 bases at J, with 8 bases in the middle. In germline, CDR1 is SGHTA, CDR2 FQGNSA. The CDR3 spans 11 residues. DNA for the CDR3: TGTGCCAGCAGCGGGTACAGTGAAGCTTTCTTT. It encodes CASSGYSEAFF. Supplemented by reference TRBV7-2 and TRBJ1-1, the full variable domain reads GAGVSQSPSNKVTEKGKDVELRCDPISGHTALYWYRQSLGQGLEFLIYFQGNSAPDKSGLPSDRFSAERTGGSVSTLTIQRTQQEDSAVYLCASSGYSEAFFGQGTRLTVV.